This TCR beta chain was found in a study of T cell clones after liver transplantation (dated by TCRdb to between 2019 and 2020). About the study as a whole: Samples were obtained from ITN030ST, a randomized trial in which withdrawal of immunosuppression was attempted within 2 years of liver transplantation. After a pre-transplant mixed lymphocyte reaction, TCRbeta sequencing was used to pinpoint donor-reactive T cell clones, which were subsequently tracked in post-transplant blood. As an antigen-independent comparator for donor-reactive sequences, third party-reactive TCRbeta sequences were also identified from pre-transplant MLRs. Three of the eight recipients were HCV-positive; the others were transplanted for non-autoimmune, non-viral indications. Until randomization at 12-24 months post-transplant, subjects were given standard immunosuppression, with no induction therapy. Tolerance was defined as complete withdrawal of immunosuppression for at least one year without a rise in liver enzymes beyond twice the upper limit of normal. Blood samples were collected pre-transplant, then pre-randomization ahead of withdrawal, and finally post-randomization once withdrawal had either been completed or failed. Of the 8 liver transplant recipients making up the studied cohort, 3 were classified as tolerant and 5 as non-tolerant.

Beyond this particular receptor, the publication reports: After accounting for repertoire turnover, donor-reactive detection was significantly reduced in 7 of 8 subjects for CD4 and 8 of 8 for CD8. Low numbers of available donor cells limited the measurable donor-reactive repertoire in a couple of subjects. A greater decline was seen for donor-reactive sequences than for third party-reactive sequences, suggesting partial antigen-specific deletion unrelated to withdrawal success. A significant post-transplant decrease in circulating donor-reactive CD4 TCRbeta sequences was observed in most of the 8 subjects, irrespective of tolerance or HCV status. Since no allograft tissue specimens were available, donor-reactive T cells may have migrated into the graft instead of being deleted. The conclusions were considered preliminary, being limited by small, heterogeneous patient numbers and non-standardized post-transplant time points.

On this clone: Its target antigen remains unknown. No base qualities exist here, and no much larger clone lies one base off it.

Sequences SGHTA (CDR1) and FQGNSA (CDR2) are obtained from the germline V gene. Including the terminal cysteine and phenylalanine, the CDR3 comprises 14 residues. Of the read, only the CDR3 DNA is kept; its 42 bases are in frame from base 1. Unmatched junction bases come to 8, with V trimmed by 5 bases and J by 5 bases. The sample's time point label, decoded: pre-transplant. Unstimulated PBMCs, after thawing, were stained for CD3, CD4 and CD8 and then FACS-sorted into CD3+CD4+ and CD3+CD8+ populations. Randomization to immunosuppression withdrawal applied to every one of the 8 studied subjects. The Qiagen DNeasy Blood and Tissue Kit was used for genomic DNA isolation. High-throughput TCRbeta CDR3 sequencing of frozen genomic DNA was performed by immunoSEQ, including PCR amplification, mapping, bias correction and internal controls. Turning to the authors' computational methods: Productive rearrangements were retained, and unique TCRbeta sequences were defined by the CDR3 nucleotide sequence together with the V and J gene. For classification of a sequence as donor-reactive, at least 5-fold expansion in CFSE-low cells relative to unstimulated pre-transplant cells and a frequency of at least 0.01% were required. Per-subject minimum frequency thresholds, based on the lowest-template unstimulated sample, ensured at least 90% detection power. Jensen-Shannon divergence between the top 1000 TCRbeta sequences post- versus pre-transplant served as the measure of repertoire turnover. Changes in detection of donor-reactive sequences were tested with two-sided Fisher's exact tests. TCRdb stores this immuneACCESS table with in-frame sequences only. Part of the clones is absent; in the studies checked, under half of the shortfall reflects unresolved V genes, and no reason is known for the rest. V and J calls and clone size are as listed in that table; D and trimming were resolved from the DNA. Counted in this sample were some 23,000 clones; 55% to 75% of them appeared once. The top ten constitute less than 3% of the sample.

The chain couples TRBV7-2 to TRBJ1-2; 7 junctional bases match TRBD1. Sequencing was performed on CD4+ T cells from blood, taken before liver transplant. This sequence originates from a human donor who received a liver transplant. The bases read TGTGCCAGCAGCCAGACTGACAGGGTGTATGGCTACACCTTC. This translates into CASSQTDRVYGYTF.